The table lists the clone carrying this T cell receptor beta chain with a few counts. Its target is unknown. Sequenced material consisted of expressed TCRB transcripts (all of the isolated RNA was reverse transcribed). TCRdb keeps only in-frame clones here, not all; method: immunoSEQ multiplex PCR. The sample holds roughly 260,000 clones; 9.5% to 13% are singletons and the top ten take 0.017%. These data are taken from a study of beta chain features in type 1 diabetes. Overall study: Sorted cells from all samples, numbering 95 million to 140 million, were examined. Whole-study findings and limits: Shortening that was moderate but significant affected the TCRB CDR3s of Type 1 diabetes patients in all four CD4+ subsets. cDNA sequencing could over-represent cells with high TCR expression. Diminished insertions and augmented deletions at VDJ junctions characterized type 1 diabetes patients.

Over 95% purity was reached by all sorted populations. The receptor was isolated from a man aged 30 to 45 with type 1 diabetes. Material for sequencing was naive CD4+ T cells from blood.

CDR3 bases: TGTGCTAGTGGTTTGGTACCTAGCGGGGGGCCGGAGCAGTACTTC. Translating gives CASGLVPSGGPEQYF. The J gene is TRBJ2-7, the V gene TRBV12-5; 11 nucleotides align to TRBD2. The CDR3 totals 15 residues. Germline V CDR1 and CDR2: LGHNT, FRNRAP. Trimming at V came to 0 bases and at J to 7 bases, leaving 5 bases not matched to a gene.